This TCR beta chain emerged from a study of T cell changes during pregnancy in multiple sclerosis. The assay was immunoSEQ multiplex PCR, and TCRdb's table has in-frame clones only and misses some. The sample consists of some 56,000 clones, roughly 90% of them appearing once. This CDR3 is 15 amino acids long. Trimming at V came to 6 bases and at J to 2 bases, leaving 8 bases not matched to a gene. The V gene's germline CDR1 is MNHEY and CDR2 SMNVEV (reference sequence). This TCR was recovered from a female donor in good health, enrolled as a control in a pregnancy study. The specimen was peripheral blood, collected in the third trimester of pregnancy. The J gene is TRBJ1-2, the V gene TRBV27; 8 positions match TRBD1. The CDR3 loop reads CASRGSGGINYGYTF. CDR3 DNA sequence: TGTGCCAGCAGAGGGTCAGGGGGCATCAACTATGGCTACACCTTC.